These T cell receptor beta chains were read from a single sample in a study of blood T cell repertoires in COVID-19. Generated by immunoSEQ multiplex PCR, the TCRdb table keeps only in-frame clones and is missing some. The sample yields around 300,000 clones, around 85% seen once. Material: peripheral blood. All receptors derive from a woman aged 50 to 60 with active or convalescent COVID-19. Each CDR3 is given with its conserved first and last residue. The D gene is left open where the match is weak. The listing skips clone size in some rows; elsewhere it reads once, few, many or a size class.

-,-,TRBJ1-2,TRBV2,TGTGCCAGCAGTTGGGGCGGGGCAGGTGGCTACACCTTC,CASSWGGAGGYTF
-,-,TRBJ2-1,TRBV5-4,TGTGCCAGCAGTTCCCCGGTTAGGCCCAGGGAGTTCTTC,CASSSPVRPREFF
-,-,TRBJ2-3,TRBV7-9,TGTGCCAGCAGCTTAGAGGCTAGCGAGTTCACAGATACGCAGTATTTT,CASSLEASEFTDTQYF
-,few,TRBJ1-6,TRBV5-8,TGTGCCAGCAGCGTGGACAGAAATTCACCCCTCCACTTT,CASSVDRNSPLHF
-,-,TRBJ1-2,TRBV5-6,TGTGCCAGCAGCCCCGACAGCTTCTATGGCTACACCTTC,CASSPDSFYGYTF
TRBD2,-,TRBJ2-1,TRBV3-1/TRBV3-2,TGTGCCAGCAGCCAAACCCGAGGACTAGGCCGCTACAATGAGCAGTTCTTC,CASSQTRGLGRYNEQFF
TRBD1,-,TRBJ2-7,TRBV18,TGTGCCAGCTGTCCGGGACAGGGGTCCTACGAGCAGTACTTC,CASCPGQGSYEQYF
TRBD1,-,TRBJ1-4,TRBV28,TGTGCCTCTACGAGGGACAGGGGGTATGAAAAACTGTTTTTT,CASTRDRGYEKLFF
TRBD1,-,TRBJ1-1,TRBV19,TGTGCCAGTAGTGGGACAGGGGCGAGCACTGAAGCTTTCTTT,CASSGTGASTEAFF
TRBD2,once,TRBJ2-1,TRBV5-4,TGTGCCAGCAGCTCCCACCGACTAGCTAGTACGAATGAGCAGTTCTTC,CASSSHRLASTNEQFF
TRBD1,-,TRBJ1-2,TRBV9,TGTGCCAGCAGCCTCGGGACAGGGGGCGCGGGTGGCTACACCTTC,CASSLGTGGAGGYTF
-,-,TRBJ2-7,TRBV7-9,TGTGCCAGCAGCCCCTCGGGATGGGAAGGCGAGCAGTACTTC,CASSPSGWEGEQYF
TRBD1,-,TRBJ2-1,TRBV7-6,TGTGCCAGCAGCTTAGTAGGGGGCGAGCAGTTCTTC,CASSLVGGEQFF
TRBD2,-,TRBJ2-1,TRBV7-2,TGTGCCAGCAGGCTAGCGGGAGGGCCCGGAAATGAGCAGTTCTTC,CASRLAGGPGNEQFF
-,-,TRBJ2-3,TRBV7-2,TGTGCCAGCAGCTCGCTAACGTTAAATACGCAGTATTTT,CASSSLTLNTQYF
-,few,TRBJ2-5,TRBV25-1,TGTGCCAGCAGTGAATATCTAGGCGGACCAGGGGCCCAGTACTTC,CASSEYLGGPGAQYF
TRBD1,-,TRBJ2-1,TRBV7-2,TGTGCCAGCAGCATCAGGACAGGTTGGTACAATGAGCAGTTCTTC,CASSIRTGWYNEQFF
TRBD1,-,TRBJ2-5,TRBV5-1,TGCGCCAGCAGCTCGACAGGGGGAGAGACCCAGTACTTC,CASSSTGGETQYF
-,-,TRBJ2-3,TRBV27,TGTGCCAGCAGTACCAGGGGGAGGACAGATACGCAGTATTTT,CASSTRGRTDTQYF
-,-,TRBJ1-5,TRBV12-3/TRBV12-4,TGTGCCAGCAGTTTTTCCGGGGATCAGCCCCAGCATTTT,CASSFSGDQPQHF
TRBD1,few,TRBJ2-2,TRBV2,TGTGCCAGCAAAGGACAGGGGGCCGGGGAGCTGTTTTTT,CASKGQGAGELFF
-,-,TRBJ1-2,TRBV10-3,TGTGCCATCAGTGAGTCGAGGGTTTCACTCTATGGCTACACCTTC,CAISESRVSLYGYTF
TRBD2,-,TRBJ2-1,TRBV5-1,TGCGCCAGCAGCCTAACCGGGACTAGCGGGGGAGCCTACAATGAGCAGTTCTTC,CASSLTGTSGGAYNEQFF
-,-,TRBJ1-1,TRBV7-9,TGTGCCAGCAGCCCACAGACCATGAACACTGAAGCTTTCTTT,CASSPQTMNTEAFF
-,-,TRBJ1-6,TRBV5-1,TGCGCCAGCAGCTTCAGCGGTGACCGTGATTCACCCCTCCACTTT,CASSFSGDRDSPLHF
-,few,TRBJ2-3,TRBV5-4,TGTGCCAGCAGCCGCCGACAGGAGACTAGCACAGATACGCAGTATTTT,CASSRRQETSTDTQYF
TRBD1,few,TRBJ1-2,TRBV6-5,TGTGCCAGCAGTTATACACAGGGGTTTGGCTACACCTTC,CASSYTQGFGYTF
TRBD2,once,TRBJ2-5,TRBV18,TGTGCCAGCTCATCTGGGACTAGCGGGAGGGCGGAAGAGACCCAGTACTTC,CASSSGTSGRAEETQYF
-,few,TRBJ1-1,TRBV19,TGTGCCAGTAGTTTTCAGGGTGCTGAAGCTTTCTTT,CASSFQGAEAFF
TRBD1,-,TRBJ2-7,TRBV19,TGTGCCAGTAGGCCGACAGGGAGCTCCTACGAGCAGTACTTC,CASRPTGSSYEQYF
TRBD2,-,TRBJ2-1,TRBV9,TGTGCCAGCAGCGTAACCAGCGGGAGTTTATATGAGCAGTTCTTC,CASSVTSGSLYEQFF
-,-,TRBJ1-2,TRBV9,TGTGCCAGCAGCGCAGACAGGAGCTATGGCTACACCTTC,CASSADRSYGYTF
-,-,TRBJ2-3,TRBV12-3/TRBV12-4,TGTGCCAGCAGAGGAAGCGGCACAGATACGCAGTATTTT,CASRGSGTDTQYF
TRBD1,-,TRBJ1-1,TRBV3-1/TRBV3-2,TGTGCCAGCAGGGGAACGACAGGGGGCACTGAAGCTTTCTTT,CASRGTTGGTEAFF
TRBD2,once,TRBJ2-2,TRBV27,TGTGCCAGCAGGGTAGCGGGAGGGGTCGGGGAGCTGTTTTTT,CASRVAGGVGELFF
TRBD2,-,TRBJ2-7,TRBV28,TGTGCCAGCAGTCCCAGCCCGAGGTATGGGCGGGAGTTCCTCGAGCAGTACTTC,CASSPSPRYGREFLEQYF
-,-,TRBJ1-1,TRBV2,TGTGCCCGCGTGGGGCTGAACACTGAAGCTTTCTTT,CARVGLNTEAFF
TRBD1,-,TRBJ1-2,TRBV29-1,TGCAGCGTGGGGACAGGGGGAAACTATGGCTACACCTTC,CSVGTGGNYGYTF
-,few,TRBJ2-7,TRBV3-1/TRBV3-2,TGTGCCAGCAGCTGGAGTGGGGCGGAGCAGTACTTC,CASSWSGAEQYF
TRBD1,-,TRBJ1-1,TRBV5-1,TGCGCCAGCAGCTTGTTGGGACAGCGAGGCACTGAAGCTTTCTTT,CASSLLGQRGTEAFF
TRBD1,few,TRBJ1-1,TRBV6-1,TGTGCCAGCAGAGAAAGCAGGGGGCGAAATTTGAACACTGAAGCTTTCTTT,CASRESRGRNLNTEAFF
TRBD2,-,TRBJ2-5,TRBV7-8,TGTGCCAGCAGCTTAGACAGGCTAGCGGGAGTAGAGACCCAGTACTTC,CASSLDRLAGVETQYF
-,few,TRBJ2-3,TRBV9,TGTGCCAGCAGCGTAGCGCCCCCGGGAGTTAGCACAGATACGCAGTATTTT,CASSVAPPGVSTDTQYF
TRBD2,-,TRBJ2-1,TRBV7-2,TGTGCCAGCAGCTCTAAAGCGGGAGAGAACTATGAGCAGTTCTTC,CASSSKAGENYEQFF
-,-,TRBJ1-1,TRBV25-1,TGTGCCAGCACCCCGGGGAAGAACACTGAAGCTTTCTTT,CASTPGKNTEAFF
-,-,TRBJ2-3,TRBV27,TGTGCCAGCAGCCAACGACGGGATAGCACAGATACGCAGTATTTT,CASSQRRDSTDTQYF
-,-,TRBJ1-2,TRBV2,TGTGCCAGCACAAGCAGGGGAGGGTATGGCTACACCTTC,CASTSRGGYGYTF
-,-,TRBJ1-2,TRBV12-3/TRBV12-4,TGTGCCAGCAGTTTGGAGGGTTATGGCTACACCTTC,CASSLEGYGYTF
-,-,TRBJ2-7,TRBV5-4,TGTGCCAGCAGCTCTGACTCTTACGAGCAGTACTTC,CASSSDSYEQYF
-,-,TRBJ1-1,TRBV5-1,TGCGCCAGCAGCTTGCTCCCGGCAGGAACACGCACTGAAGCTTTCTTT,CASSLLPAGTRTEAFF
-,-,TRBJ1-4,TRBV7-2,TGTGCCAGCAGTCCCACGGGGGCTAATGAAAAACTGTTTTTT,CASSPTGANEKLFF
TRBD2,-,TRBJ2-1,TRBV5-4,TGTGCCAGCAGCAAGGGACTAGCGGGAGACGATGAGCAGTTCTTC,CASSKGLAGDDEQFF